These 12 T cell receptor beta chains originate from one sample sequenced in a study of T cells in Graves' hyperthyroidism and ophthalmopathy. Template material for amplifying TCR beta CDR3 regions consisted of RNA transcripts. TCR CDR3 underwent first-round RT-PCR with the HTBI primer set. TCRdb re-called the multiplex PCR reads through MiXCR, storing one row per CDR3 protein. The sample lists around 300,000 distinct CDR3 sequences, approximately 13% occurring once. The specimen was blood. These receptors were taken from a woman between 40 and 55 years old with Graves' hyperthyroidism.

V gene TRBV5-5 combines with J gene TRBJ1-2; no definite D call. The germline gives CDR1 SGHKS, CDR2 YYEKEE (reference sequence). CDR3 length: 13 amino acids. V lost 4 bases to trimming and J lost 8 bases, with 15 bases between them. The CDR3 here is CASSTPPAGGYTF. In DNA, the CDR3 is TGTGCCAGCAGCACCCCACCCGCGGGCGGCTACACCTTC.

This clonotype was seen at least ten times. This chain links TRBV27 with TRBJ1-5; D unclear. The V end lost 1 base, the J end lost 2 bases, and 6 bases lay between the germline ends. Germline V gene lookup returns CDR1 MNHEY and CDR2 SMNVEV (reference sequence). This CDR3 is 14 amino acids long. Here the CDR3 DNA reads TGTGCCAGCAGTTTATTCCCGGGCAATCAGCCCCAGCATTTT. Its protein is CASSLFPGNQPQHF.

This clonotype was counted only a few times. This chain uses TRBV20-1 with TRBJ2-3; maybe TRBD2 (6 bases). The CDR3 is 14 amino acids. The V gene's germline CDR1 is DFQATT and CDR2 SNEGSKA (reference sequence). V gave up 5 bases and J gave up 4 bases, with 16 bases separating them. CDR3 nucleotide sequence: TGCAGTGCTTCCCTTAGCGGTGGGGCAGATACGCAGTATTTT. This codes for CSASLSGGADTQYF.

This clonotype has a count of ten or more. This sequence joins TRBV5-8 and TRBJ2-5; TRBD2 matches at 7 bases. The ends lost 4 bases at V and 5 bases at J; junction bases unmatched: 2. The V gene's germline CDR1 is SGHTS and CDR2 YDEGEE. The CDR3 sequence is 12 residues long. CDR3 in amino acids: CASSNGRETQYF. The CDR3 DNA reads TGTGCCAGCAGCAACGGGAGGGAGACCCAGTACTTC.

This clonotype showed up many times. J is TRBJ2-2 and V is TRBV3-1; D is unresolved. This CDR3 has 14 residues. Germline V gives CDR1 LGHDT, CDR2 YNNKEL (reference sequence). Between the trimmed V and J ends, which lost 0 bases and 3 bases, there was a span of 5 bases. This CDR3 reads CASSQDGHTGELFF. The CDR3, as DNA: TGTGCCAGCAGCCAAGATGGCCACACCGGGGAGCTGTTTTTT.

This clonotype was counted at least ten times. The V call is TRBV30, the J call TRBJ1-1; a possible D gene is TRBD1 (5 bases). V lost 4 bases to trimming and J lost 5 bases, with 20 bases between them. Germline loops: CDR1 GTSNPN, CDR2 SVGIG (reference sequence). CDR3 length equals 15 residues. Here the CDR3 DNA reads TGTGCCTGGACGCCCGTCGGGGCTGCAGGGACTGAAGCTTTCTTT. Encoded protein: CAWTPVGAAGTEAFF.

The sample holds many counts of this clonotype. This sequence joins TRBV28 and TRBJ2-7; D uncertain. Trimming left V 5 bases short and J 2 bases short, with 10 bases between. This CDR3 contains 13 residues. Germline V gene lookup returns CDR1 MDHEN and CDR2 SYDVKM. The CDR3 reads CASSPRGPYEQYF. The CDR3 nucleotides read TGTGCCAGCAGTCCACGCGGACCCTACGAGCAGTACTTC.

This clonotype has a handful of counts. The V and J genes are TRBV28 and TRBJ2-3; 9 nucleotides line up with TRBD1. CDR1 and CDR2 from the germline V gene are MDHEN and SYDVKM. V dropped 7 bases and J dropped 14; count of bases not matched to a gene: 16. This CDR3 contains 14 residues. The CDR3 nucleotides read TGTGCCAGCACTAATACAGGGGGCCCTGAGGTGCCGTATTTT. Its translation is CASTNTGGPEVPYF.

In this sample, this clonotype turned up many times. The CDR3 DNA sequence: TGTGCCAGCAGCCAAGATCAACCGGGACTAGGAGGCCGTACCCAGTACTTC. It specifies CASSQDQPGLGGRTQYF. The V and J genes are TRBV3-1 and TRBJ2-5; the match to TRBD2 covers 8 bases. CDR1 and CDR2 from the germline V gene are LGHDT and YNNKEL (reference sequence). This CDR3 is built from 17 residues. After removal of 0 bases from V and 8 bases from J, the junction contained 14 bases not matched to a gene.

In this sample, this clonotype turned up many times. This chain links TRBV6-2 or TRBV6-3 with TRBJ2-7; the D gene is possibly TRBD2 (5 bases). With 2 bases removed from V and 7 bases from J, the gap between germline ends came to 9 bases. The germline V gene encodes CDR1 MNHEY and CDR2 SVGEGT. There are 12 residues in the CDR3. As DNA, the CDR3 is TGTGCCAGCAGTTACGACTACCGGGAGCAGTACTTC. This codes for CASSYDYREQYF.

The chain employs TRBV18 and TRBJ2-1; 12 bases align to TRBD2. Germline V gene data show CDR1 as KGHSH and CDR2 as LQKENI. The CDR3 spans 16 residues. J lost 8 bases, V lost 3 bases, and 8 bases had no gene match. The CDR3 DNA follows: TGTGCCAGCTCACCTCTGGGACTAGCGGGCTCGGATGAGCAGTTCTTC. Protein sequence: CASSPLGLAGSDEQFF.

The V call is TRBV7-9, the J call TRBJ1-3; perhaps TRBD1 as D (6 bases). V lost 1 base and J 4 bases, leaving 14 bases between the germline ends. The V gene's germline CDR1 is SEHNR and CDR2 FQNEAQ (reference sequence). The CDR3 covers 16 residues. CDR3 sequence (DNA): TGTGCCAGCAGCTTAGAGGCAGGGGTTAGGGGAAACACCATATATTTT. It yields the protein CASSLEAGVRGNTIYF.